The 17 T cell receptor beta chains in this list originate from one sample, sequenced in a study of T cells after yellow fever vaccination. TCRdb reprocessed the 5' RACE reads via MiXCR and lists one record per CDR3 protein. The table shows 400,000 or so distinct CDR3 sequences, with around 6.4% occurring only once. The input for sequencing was PBMCs, taken 5 days after the yellow fever booster vaccination. These receptors came from a man aged 25-40 years who received the YFV17D yellow fever vaccine.

At least ten counts were recorded for this clonotype. The V and J genes are TRBV7-6 and TRBJ2-7; the D gene could be TRBD1 or TRBD2 (5 bases each). The CDR3 has 14 residues. V dropped 6 bases and J dropped 3 bases, with 15 bases sitting between them. Germline CDR1 is SGHVS and CDR2 is FNYEAQ. The CDR3 sequence: CASSLPGPGYEQYF. In nucleotides, the CDR3 is TGTGCCAGCAGTTTACCGGGACCCGGCTACGAGCAGTACTTC.

This clonotype has ten or more counts. This chain links TRBV10-2 with TRBJ2-3, with D unresolved. V was pared by 4 bases and J by 1 base, with 12 bases between. CDR1 WSHSY and CDR2 SAAADI come from the germline V gene. The CDR3 length is 15 residues. The CDR3 nucleotides read TGCGCCAGCAGTGGCGCAGACCGCGGCACAGATACGCAGTATTTT. Translated: CASSGADRGTDTQYF.

This clonotype was picked up a small number of times. V gene TRBV20-1 combines with J gene TRBJ1-1, with D unclear. Deletions cut 0 bases from V and 8 bases from J, with 7 bases between. The CDR3 consists of 11 residues. Per the germline V gene, CDR1 is DFQATT and CDR2 is SNEGSKA (reference sequence). The CDR3 region has the DNA TGCAGTGCTAGAGATAGGGCAGAAGCTTTCTTT. Translated: CSARDRAEAFF.

There are a few counts of this clonotype. This chain connects TRBV7-2 to TRBJ2-2; no firm D call. Germline-derived CDR1 and CDR2 are SGHTA and FQGNSA. The CDR3 consists of 13 residues. Trimming cost V 3 bases and J 5 bases, with 7 bases left between them. Written as DNA, the CDR3 is TGTGCCAGCAGCTTCCAGCGAACCGGGGAGCTGTTTTTT. Amino acid sequence: CASSFQRTGELFF. The full variable domain, completed using reference TRBV7-2 and TRBJ2-2, is GAGVSQSPSNKVTEKGKDVELRCDPISGHTALYWYRQSLGQGLEFLIYFQGNSAPDKSGLPSDRFSAERTGGSVSTLTIQRTQQEDSAVYLCASSFQRTGELFFGEGSRLTVL.

The genes are TRBV6-1 and TRBJ1-1; 8 bases line up with TRBD1. The CDR3 runs to 14 residues. The germline CDR1 and CDR2 sequences are MNHNS and SASEGT. With V trimmed by 5 bases and J by 5 bases, 7 bases remained unmatched. CDR3 residues: CASSQTQGDTEAFF. As DNA, the CDR3 is TGTGCCAGCAGTCAAACACAGGGGGATACTGAAGCTTTCTTT.

This clonotype was seen ten or more times. This sequence joins TRBV25-1 and TRBJ2-2; D call uncertain. CDR1 MGHDK and CDR2 SYGVNS come from the germline V gene. This CDR3 contains 14 residues. V lost 4 bases and J 2 bases, leaving 8 bases between the germline ends. CDR3 sequence reads: CASSVGPNTGELFF. As DNA, the CDR3 is TGTGCCAGCAGTGTAGGACCAAACACCGGGGAGCTGTTTTTT. Based on the CDR3 plus reference TRBV25-1 and TRBJ2-2, the full variable domain is EADIYQTPRYLVIGTGKKITLECSQTMGHDKMYWYQQDPGMELHLIHYSYGVNSTEKGDLSSESTVSRIRTEHFPLTLESARPSHTSQYLCASSVGPNTGELFFGEGSRLTVL.

The chain has TRBV9 and TRBJ1-6; 8 bases agree with TRBD1. CDR1 and CDR2 from the germline V gene are SGDLS and YYNGEE. The CDR3 covers 15 residues. Trimming took 0 bases from V and 9 from J; bases not matched to a gene: 5. The CDR3 reads CASSVGQGAVSPLHF. The CDR3 nucleotides are TGTGCCAGCAGCGTAGGGCAGGGGGCTGTTTCACCCCTCCACTTT.

J is TRBJ2-7 and V is TRBV7-9, with D possibly TRBD1 on 5 matching bases. The CDR3 consists of 14 residues. CDR1 is SEHNR, CDR2 FQNEAQ, per germline (reference sequence). Trimming shortened V by 3 bases and J by 5 bases, and 14 bases separated the two germline ends. CDR3 amino acids: CASSFQGSLHEQYF. CDR3 coding DNA: TGTGCCAGCAGCTTCCAGGGATCGCTCCACGAGCAGTACTTC.

This clonotype was recorded at least ten times. This chain joins TRBV7-2 and TRBJ2-3; D is ambiguous. The CDR3 covers 10 residues. Trimming left V 8 bases short and J 4 bases short, with 4 bases between. The germline gives CDR1 SGHTA, CDR2 FQGNSA. The CDR3 coding sequence is TGTGCCAGCTCATCAGATACGCAGTATTTT. This gives the protein CASSSDTQYF.

The V gene is TRBV14, the J gene TRBJ2-7; D not resolved. CDR3 length: 13 amino acids. Germline loops: CDR1 SGHDN, CDR2 FVKESK. V lost 1 base, J lost 6 bases, and 10 bases lay in between. The CDR3 loop is CASSQVSRSEQYF. The CDR3 DNA is TGTGCCAGCAGCCAAGTCAGCAGGAGCGAGCAGTACTTC.

This clonotype has only a few counts. The genes are TRBV18 and TRBJ2-3; 10 bases map to TRBD2. Germline values: CDR1 KGHSH, CDR2 LQKENI. This CDR3 region has 16 residues. V was pared by 5 bases and J by 4 bases, with 9 bases of the junction left unmatched. The CDR3 loop is CASSVSLAGVPDTQYF. The DNA of the CDR3 is TGTGCCAGCTCAGTATCTCTAGCGGGAGTACCAGATACGCAGTATTTT.

This clonotype appeared a few times. V is TRBV23-1 and J is TRBJ1-5; weak D call: TRBD1 (5 bases). TRBV23-1 is an ORF; its function is uncertain. Trimming cost V 10 bases and J 0 bases, with 13 bases left between them. The CDR3 spans 14 residues. The CDR3 protein is CAINPGDSNQPQHF. Written as DNA, the CDR3 is TGCGCCATTAACCCGGGGGATAGCAATCAGCCCCAGCATTTT.

This clonotype was counted at least ten times. The chain has TRBV19 and TRBJ1-2, with D hard to call. CDR1 and CDR2 (germline): LNHDA, SQIVND (reference sequence). Between the trimmed V and J ends, which lost 6 bases and 7 bases, there was a span of 24 bases. This CDR3 contains 16 residues. The CDR3 region has the DNA TGTGCCAGTAGCCTCCTACTGCTGCCCGGCGCCCGTGGCTACACCTTC. It yields the protein CASSLLLLPGARGYTF. Full variable domain (remainder filled in from reference TRBV19 and TRBJ1-2): DGGITQSPKYLFRKEGQNVTLSCEQNLNHDAMYWYRQDPGQGLRLIYYSQIVNDFQKGDIAEGYSVSREKKESFPLTVTSAQKNPTAFYLCASSLLLLPGARGYTFGSGTRLTVV.

This clonotype has ten or more counts. This sequence joins TRBV5-1 and TRBJ2-3, with D perhaps matching TRBD2 (6 bases). Trimming shortened V by 4 bases and J by 4 bases, and 13 bases separated the two germline ends. The CDR3 runs to 14 residues. Germline V gene lookup returns CDR1 SGHRS and CDR2 YFSETQ. The CDR3 nucleotides read TGCGCCAGCAGCCCGACTAGGTTGTCAGATACGCAGTATTTT. It codes for CASSPTRLSDTQYF.

The table lists this clonotype with a few counts. The J gene is TRBJ2-7, the V gene TRBV7-9; D is tentatively TRBD1 or TRBD2 (5 bases each). The length of the CDR3 is 15 residues. Trimming took 7 bases from V and 2 from J, leaving 18 bases between them. Germline assignment: CDR1 SEHNR and CDR2 FQNEAQ (reference sequence). CDR3 DNA: TGTGCCAGCATCCAGGGAACCGGGACGCCCTACGAGCAGTACTTC. It yields the protein CASIQGTGTPYEQYF. Supplemented by reference TRBV7-9 and TRBJ2-7, the full variable domain reads DTGVSQNPRHKITKRGQNVTFRCDPISEHNRLYWYRQTLGQGPEFLTYFQNEAQLEKSRLLSDRFSAERPKGSFSTLEIQRTEQGDSAMYLCASIQGTGTPYEQYFGPGTRLTVT.

There are many counts of this clonotype. The rearrangement links TRBV5-1 to TRBJ2-5, with D perhaps being TRBD1 or TRBD2 (5 bases each). The CDR3 has 14 amino acids. Germline V lookup: CDR1 SGHRS, CDR2 YFSETQ. The V end lost 1 base, the J end lost 1 base, and 8 bases lay between the germline ends. CDR3 sequence: CASSLNGGQETQYF. DNA of the CDR3: TGCGCCAGCAGCTTGAATGGGGGCCAAGAGACCCAGTACTTC.

This clonotype was observed many times. The rearrangement links TRBV6-1 to TRBJ1-4; D is perhaps TRBD1 (5 bases). CDR1 MNHNS and CDR2 SASEGT come from the germline V gene. The ends were cut back, 5 bases at V and 6 bases at J, with 10 bases in the middle. This CDR3 is built from 13 residues. The CDR3, as DNA: TGTGCCAGCAGTCGCCAGGGAGATGAAAAACTGTTTTTT. It codes for CASSRQGDEKLFF.